This T cell receptor (beta chain) was found in a study of vaccination and CD4 T cells after COVID-19. The Oncomine TCR Beta short-read assay generated sequence data from the DNA of cultured CD4+ T cells. MiXCR was run by TCRdb on the PCR reads, yielding one entry per CDR3 protein. The profile shows some 16,000 distinct CDR3 sequences, about 53% of them singletons. Noted treatment: approximately nine-day PBMC culture with coronavirus spike peptide pools or control peptides (ViraFEST assay). Germline values: CDR1 MNHEY, CDR2 SVGAGI. This CDR3 comprises 12 residues. The ends lost 4 bases at V and 5 bases at J; junction bases unmatched: 0. This clonotype was counted a few times. Its antigen remains unidentified.

Source material: CD4+ T cells from blood, cultured in vitro. The clonotype comes from a human donor who had recovered from COVID-19. The chain is built from TRBV6-5 and TRBJ2-5, with 8 bases lining up with TRBD2. In nucleotides, the CDR3 is TGTGCCAGCAGTTCTAGCGGGGAGACCCAGTACTTC. Encoded protein: CASSSSGETQYF.